Listed here are 7 T cell receptor beta chains from one sample, sequenced in a study of spatial heterogeneity in lung cancer. The time point here: sample taken at primary tumor resection. Via MiXCR, TCRdb re-called the 5' RACE reads, giving one row per CDR3 protein. The table shows about 38,000 distinct CDR3 sequences, with around 7.5% occurring only once. The source material was PBMCs, sampled at surgery. Source of these receptors: a male donor with early-stage non-small cell lung cancer.

The gene calls are TRBV18 and TRBJ2-7, with 7 nucleotides matching TRBD1. The CDR3 extends over 13 amino acids. Trimming cost V 2 bases and J 6 bases; bases outside gene matches: 4. The germline V gene has CDR1 KGHSH and CDR2 LQKENI. CDR3: CASSPTGVGEQYF. The CDR3 DNA sequence: TGTGCCAGCTCACCAACAGGGGTGGGCGAGCAGTACTTC.

Worth noting for this clonotype: With a much larger clone just one base away, this may be a read error. This sequence joins TRBV12-3 or TRBV12-4 and TRBJ1-1; tentatively, D is TRBD1 (5 bases). This CDR3 spans 13 amino acids. DNA of the CDR3: TGTGCCAGCAGCCTACAGGAGAACTCTGAAGCTTTCTTT. Its protein is CASSLQENSEAFF.

Ten or more counts support this clonotype. The genes are TRBV6-2 or TRBV6-3 and TRBJ2-3; D might be TRBD2 (6 bases). The V gene's germline CDR1 is MNHEY and CDR2 SVGEGT. This CDR3 region has 15 residues. The V end was cut by 5 bases, the J end by 4 bases, with 16 bases between. CDR3 nucleotide sequence: TGTGCCAGCAGTGGACCGCACGGGAGTGCAGATACGCAGTATTTT. Its translation is CASSGPHGSADTQYF.

The genes are TRBV10-2 and TRBJ2-7, with D perhaps matching TRBD1 (5 bases). V was trimmed by 5 bases and J by 1 base, leaving 9 bases between them. The CDR3 extends over 13 amino acids. Germline V CDR1 and CDR2: WSHSY, SAAADI. In DNA, the CDR3 is TGCGCCAGCAGTCCCACAGGATCCTACGAGCAGTACGTC. It yields the protein CASSPTGSYEQYV.

This clonotype was observed many times. V gene TRBV14 combines with J gene TRBJ2-4; TRBD2 agrees at 7 bases. V was clipped by 3 bases and J by 2 bases; unmatched bases: 7. The CDR3 has 16 residues. Looked up from germline, CDR1 is SGHDN and CDR2 is FVKESK. The CDR3, as DNA: TGTGCCAGCAGCCATACGACAGCGGGACCCAAAAACATTCAGTACTTC. Its translation: CASSHTTAGPKNIQYF.

The chain carries TRBV7-9 and TRBJ1-1, with no clear D. In germline, CDR1 is SEHNR, CDR2 FQNEAQ (reference sequence). The CDR3 sequence is 14 residues long. The V end lost 5 bases, the J end lost 4 bases, and 14 bases lay between the germline ends. The CDR3 bases are TGTGCCAGCAGCAGAACACCCAAGGGCACTGAAGCTTTCTTT. Protein product: CASSRTPKGTEAFF.

The rearrangement uses TRBV5-1 and TRBJ1-4, with D unclear. V was trimmed by 4 bases and J by 5 bases, leaving 15 bases between them. The CDR3 is 15 amino acids. Germline CDR1 is SGHRS and CDR2 is YFSETQ. DNA for the CDR3: TGCGCCAGCAGCCTTCTGTCCGTCGGCAATGAAAAACTGTTTTTT. As protein: CASSLLSVGNEKLFF.